This record covers a single T cell receptor (beta chain). Its antigen is undetermined. The sample belongs to a study of shared clonotypes between healthy human individuals. Study-wide results and caveats: Owing to a small donor count, the genetic and exposure-history diversity represented was limited.

Generated by immunoSEQ multiplex PCR, the TCRdb table keeps only in-frame clones and is missing some. The repertoire consists of a few hundred thousand clones, with less than 98% occurring once and the leading ten covering 0.045% to 0.07%. The CDR3 covers 15 residues. Germline CDR1 reads KGHSH; CDR2 reads LQKENI. The V gene end was trimmed by 6 bases and the J gene end by 3 bases; junction bases not matched to a gene: 6. V usage is TRBV18 and J usage is TRBJ1-4; TRBD1 agrees at 8 bases. Sequencing was performed on naive CD4+ T cells sorted from blood. Noted subset: CD45RA+ positively selected. The sequence derives from a woman in her 30s in good health. The CDR3 DNA reads as TGTGCCAGCTCCCTCGGACAGGGATCTAATGAAAAACTGTTTTTT. Protein: CASSLGQGSNEKLFF.